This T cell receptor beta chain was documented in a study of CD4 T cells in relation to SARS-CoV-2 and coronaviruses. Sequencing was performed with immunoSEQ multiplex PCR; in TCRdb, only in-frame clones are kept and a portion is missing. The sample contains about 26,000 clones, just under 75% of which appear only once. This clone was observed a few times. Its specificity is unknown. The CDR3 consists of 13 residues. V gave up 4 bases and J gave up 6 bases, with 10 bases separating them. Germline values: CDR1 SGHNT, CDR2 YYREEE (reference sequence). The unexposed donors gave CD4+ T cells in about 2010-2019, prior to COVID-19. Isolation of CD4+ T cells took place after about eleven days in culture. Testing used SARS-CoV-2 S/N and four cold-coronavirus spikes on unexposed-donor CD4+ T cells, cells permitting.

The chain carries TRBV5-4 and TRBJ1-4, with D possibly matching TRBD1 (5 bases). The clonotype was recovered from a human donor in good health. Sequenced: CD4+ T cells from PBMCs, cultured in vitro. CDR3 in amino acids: CASSLQGHEKLFF. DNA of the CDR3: TGTGCCAGCAGCCTGCAGGGTCATGAAAAACTGTTTTTT.